This is a list of T cell receptor beta chains from one sample in a study of blood T cells in healthy people across ages. TCRdb independently ran MiXCR on the 5' RACE reads; one entry per CDR3 protein. The data show about 1.5 million distinct CDR3 sequences, with around two fifths seen just once and 7% to 9% held by the top ten. The sample consisted of blood. These receptor sequences come from a young woman in good health. The CDR3 runs from the conserved cysteine through the conserved F or W. Fields, in order: V gene, J gene, clone size, D gene, CDR3 length, CDR3 protein, CDR3 DNA. The D gene is left open where the match is weak. Clone size is stated in some rows and not others, as once, few, many or a class when expanded.

V gene: TRBV6-6
J gene: TRBJ1-5
clone size: NA
D gene: TRBD1
CDR3 length: 16
CDR3 protein: CASSYLTGTISQPQHF
CDR3 DNA: TGTGCCAGCAGTTACTTGACAGGGACTATCTCCCAGCCCCAGCATTTT

V gene: TRBV4-2
J gene: TRBJ2-1
clone size: NA
D gene: NA
CDR3 length: 13
CDR3 protein: CASSQRLNNEQFF
CDR3 DNA: TGTGCCAGCAGCCAACGACTCAACAATGAGCAGTTCTTC

V gene: TRBV29-1
J gene: TRBJ2-5
clone size: NA
D gene: TRBD1
CDR3 length: 12
CDR3 protein: CSVRQGGETQYF
CDR3 DNA: TGCAGCGTCAGACAGGGCGGGGAGACCCAGTACTTC

V gene: TRBV4-2
J gene: TRBJ2-7
clone size: few
D gene: TRBD2
CDR3 length: 17
CDR3 protein: CASSQDHGAGGPYEQYF
CDR3 DNA: TGTGCCAGCAGCCAAGATCATGGGGCGGGGGGCCCCTACGAGCAGTACTTC

V gene: TRBV6-2/TRBV6-3
J gene: TRBJ2-7
clone size: few
D gene: TRBD1
CDR3 length: 15
CDR3 protein: CASSYVGTGGGEQYF
CDR3 DNA: TGTGCCAGCAGTTACGTCGGGACAGGGGGTGGCGAGCAGTACTTC

V gene: TRBV5-1
J gene: TRBJ2-3
clone size: NA
D gene: NA
CDR3 length: 14
CDR3 protein: CASSPLDYRDTQYF
CDR3 DNA: TGCGCCAGCAGCCCACTGGACTACCGAGATACGCAGTATTTT

V gene: TRBV20-1
J gene: TRBJ2-3
clone size: NA
D gene: NA
CDR3 length: 12
CDR3 protein: CSATSDTDTQYF
CDR3 DNA: TGCAGTGCTACTTCGGATACAGATACGCAGTATTTT

V gene: TRBV6-5
J gene: TRBJ2-1
clone size: NA
D gene: NA
CDR3 length: 15
CDR3 protein: CASSYIGLGSNEQFF
CDR3 DNA: TGTGCCAGCAGTTACATAGGGTTGGGGAGCAATGAGCAGTTCTTC

V gene: TRBV2
J gene: TRBJ1-5
clone size: NA
D gene: NA
CDR3 length: 14
CDR3 protein: CASKKSGGNQPQHF
CDR3 DNA: TGTGCCAGCAAAAAGTCTGGGGGAAATCAGCCCCAGCATTTT

V gene: TRBV15
J gene: TRBJ1-2
clone size: NA
D gene: NA
CDR3 length: 13
CDR3 protein: CATSRPPNYGYTF
CDR3 DNA: TGTGCCACCAGCAGACCACCGAACTATGGCTACACCTTC

V gene: TRBV6-1
J gene: TRBJ2-4
clone size: NA
D gene: NA
CDR3 length: 15
CDR3 protein: CASSWDTLAKNIQYF
CDR3 DNA: TGTGCCAGCAGTTGGGACACCCTAGCCAAAAACATTCAGTACTTC

V gene: TRBV5-1
J gene: TRBJ2-3
clone size: few
D gene: TRBD1
CDR3 length: 17
CDR3 protein: CASSSTAGTGSTDTQYF
CDR3 DNA: TGCGCCAGCAGTTCAACCGCCGGGACAGGGAGCACAGATACGCAGTATTTT

V gene: TRBV19
J gene: TRBJ2-1
clone size: NA
D gene: TRBD2
CDR3 length: 16
CDR3 protein: CASSSSGVLSYNEQFF
CDR3 DNA: TGTGCCAGTAGTTCTAGCGGGGTATTATCCTACAATGAGCAGTTCTTC

V gene: TRBV9
J gene: TRBJ2-5
clone size: NA
D gene: NA
CDR3 length: 16
CDR3 protein: CASSVDSGSSYNEQYF
CDR3 DNA: TGTGCCAGCAGCGTAGACAGCGGATCCTCCTACAATGAGCAGTACTTC

V gene: TRBV7-9
J gene: TRBJ1-4
clone size: few
D gene: NA
CDR3 length: 15
CDR3 protein: CASRSTGSTNEKLFF
CDR3 DNA: TGTGCCAGCAGGTCGACAGGTTCAACTAATGAAAAACTGTTTTTT

V gene: TRBV10-3
J gene: TRBJ1-5
clone size: few
D gene: NA
CDR3 length: 15
CDR3 protein: CAISEGRVGNQPQHF
CDR3 DNA: TGTGCCATCAGTGAAGGCAGGGTAGGCAATCAGCCCCAGCATTTT

V gene: TRBV4-2
J gene: TRBJ2-3
clone size: NA
D gene: TRBD2
CDR3 length: 17
CDR3 protein: CASSQVRLAGSTDTQYF
CDR3 DNA: TGTGCCAGCAGCCAGGTCAGACTAGCGGGGAGCACAGATACGCAGTATTTT

V gene: TRBV5-1
J gene: TRBJ1-1
clone size: NA
D gene: NA
CDR3 length: 15
CDR3 protein: CASSIGTQGNTEAFF
CDR3 DNA: TGCGCCAGCAGCATTGGGACACAGGGGAACACTGAAGCTTTCTTT

V gene: TRBV14
J gene: TRBJ1-2
clone size: few
D gene: TRBD1
CDR3 length: 13
CDR3 protein: CASSQEQGDGYTF
CDR3 DNA: TGTGCCAGCAGCCAAGAACAGGGGGATGGCTACACCTTC

V gene: TRBV28
J gene: TRBJ1-5
clone size: few
D gene: TRBD1
CDR3 length: 19
CDR3 protein: CASSSNRDRGGYSNQPQHF
CDR3 DNA: TGTGCCAGCAGTTCCAACCGGGACAGGGGAGGATATAGCAATCAGCCCCAGCATTTT

V gene: TRBV20-1
J gene: TRBJ2-3
clone size: few
D gene: NA
CDR3 length: 18
CDR3 protein: CSARDFGAGITSTDTQYF
CDR3 DNA: TGCAGTGCTAGAGATTTTGGGGCCGGGATAACTAGCACAGATACGCAGTATTTT

V gene: TRBV25-1
J gene: TRBJ1-1
clone size: NA
D gene: NA
CDR3 length: 15
CDR3 protein: CATLGVIISVTEAFF
CDR3 DNA: TGTGCCACCCTGGGGGTGATAATCTCGGTCACTGAAGCTTTCTTT

V gene: TRBV20-1
J gene: TRBJ2-1
clone size: NA
D gene: TRBD1
CDR3 length: 16
CDR3 protein: CSARDRQTGSYNEQFF
CDR3 DNA: TGCAGTGCTAGAGATCGACAGACAGGGAGCTACAATGAGCAGTTCTTC

V gene: TRBV6-5
J gene: TRBJ1-1
clone size: few
D gene: NA
CDR3 length: 13
CDR3 protein: CASSYFSRTEAFF
CDR3 DNA: TGTGCCAGCAGTTACTTCAGCCGAACTGAAGCTTTCTTT

V gene: TRBV12-3/TRBV12-4
J gene: TRBJ1-2
clone size: few
D gene: NA
CDR3 length: 13
CDR3 protein: CASISYGGGGYTF
CDR3 DNA: TGTGCCAGCATCTCTTACGGGGGGGGTGGCTACACCTTC

V gene: TRBV27
J gene: TRBJ2-1
clone size: NA
D gene: NA
CDR3 length: 18
CDR3 protein: CASSSISYRGGMDNEQFF
CDR3 DNA: TGTGCCAGCAGTTCTATATCCTACAGGGGAGGGATGGACAATGAGCAGTTCTTC

V gene: TRBV20-1
J gene: TRBJ2-3
clone size: NA
D gene: NA
CDR3 length: 14
CDR3 protein: CSARDLEITDTQYF
CDR3 DNA: TGCAGTGCTAGAGATCTAGAGATCACAGATACGCAGTATTTT

V gene: TRBV5-5
J gene: TRBJ2-7
clone size: many
D gene: TRBD1
CDR3 length: 15
CDR3 protein: CASSLMARDSYEQYF
CDR3 DNA: TGTGCCAGCAGCTTGATGGCACGGGACAGCTACGAGCAGTACTTC

V gene: TRBV7-2
J gene: TRBJ2-2
clone size: few
D gene: TRBD2
CDR3 length: 16
CDR3 protein: CASSPNSGGVTGELFF
CDR3 DNA: TGTGCCAGCAGCCCGAATAGCGGGGGAGTAACCGGGGAGCTGTTTTTT

V gene: TRBV24-1
J gene: TRBJ2-1
clone size: NA
D gene: NA
CDR3 length: 15
CDR3 protein: CATSEPGTANNEQFF
CDR3 DNA: TGTGCCACCAGTGAACCCGGGACTGCCAACAATGAGCAGTTCTTC

V gene: TRBV7-2
J gene: TRBJ2-3
clone size: few
D gene: NA
CDR3 length: 12
CDR3 protein: CASSPTAGTQYF
CDR3 DNA: TGTGCCAGCAGCCCCACCGCGGGTACGCAGTATTTT

V gene: TRBV20-1
J gene: TRBJ2-1
clone size: NA
D gene: NA
CDR3 length: 13
CDR3 protein: CSAPGRIYNEQFF
CDR3 DNA: TGCAGTGCTCCTGGGAGGATCTACAATGAGCAGTTCTTC

V gene: TRBV7-6
J gene: TRBJ2-7
clone size: NA
D gene: TRBD2
CDR3 length: 16
CDR3 protein: CASSSPGLAASYEQYF
CDR3 DNA: TGTGCCAGCAGCTCGCCGGGACTAGCGGCTTCCTACGAGCAGTACTTC

V gene: TRBV12-3/TRBV12-4
J gene: TRBJ2-1
clone size: few
D gene: NA
CDR3 length: 13
CDR3 protein: CASSHGTVNEQFF
CDR3 DNA: TGTGCCAGCAGTCACGGGACTGTGAATGAGCAGTTCTTC

V gene: TRBV6-5
J gene: TRBJ2-7
clone size: few
D gene: TRBD1
CDR3 length: 13
CDR3 protein: CASSRQGYHEQYF
CDR3 DNA: TGTGCCAGCAGTAGACAGGGGTATCACGAGCAGTACTTC

V gene: TRBV20-1
J gene: TRBJ2-1
clone size: NA
D gene: TRBD2
CDR3 length: 17
CDR3 protein: CSARGPSGPSSYNEQFF
CDR3 DNA: TGCAGTGCTAGAGGCCCTAGCGGGCCGAGCTCCTACAATGAGCAGTTCTTC